These 22 T cell receptor beta chains share one sample of origin, sequenced in a study of cytomegalovirus exposure and HLA in healthy donors. This PCR relied on a set of 60 Vbeta primers and 13 Jbeta primers. Profiling relied on immunoSEQ multiplex PCR, and the TCRdb table lists in-frame clones only, not all of them. The sample contains roughly 100,000 clones, more than 65% of which appear only once. The sequenced material came from PBMCs. Receptor source: a man aged 25 to 45 in good health and CMV-seronegative.

J is TRBJ2-6 and V is TRBV27, with D uncertain. Germline V gives CDR1 MNHEY, CDR2 SMNVEV (reference sequence). The CDR3 totals 16 residues. Trimming shortened V by 8 bases and J by 0 bases, and 14 bases separated the two germline ends. The CDR3: CASSVGAHSGANVLTF. The CDR3 DNA reads as TGTGCCAGCTCCGTAGGAGCGCACTCTGGGGCCAACGTCCTGACTTTC.

The chain combines TRBV7-9 with TRBJ1-1; the D gene is possibly TRBD1 (6 bases). Germline V lookup: CDR1 SEHNR, CDR2 FQNEAQ (reference sequence). V dropped 1 base and J dropped 0 bases, with 12 bases sitting between them. The CDR3 runs 16 residues. This chain's CDR3 is CASSLGQGTMNTEAFF. The CDR3 nucleotides are TGTGCCAGCAGCTTAGGGCAGGGGACCATGAACACTGAAGCTTTCTTT. The variable domain in full, completed from reference TRBV7-9 and TRBJ1-1, reads DTGVSQNPRHKITKRGQNVTFRCDPISEHNRLYWYRQTLGQGPEFLTYFQNEAQLEKSRLLSDRFSAERPKGSFSTLEIQRTEQGDSAMYLCASSLGQGTMNTEAFFGQGTRLTVV.

V usage is TRBV29-1 and J usage is TRBJ2-2; perhaps TRBD2 as D (5 bases). Trimming shortened V by 7 bases and J by 8 bases, and 14 bases separated the two germline ends. Germline lookup yields CDR1 SQVTM and CDR2 ANQGSEA. CDR3 length: 12 amino acids. CDR3 residues: CSGGFVEGELFF. Written as DNA, the CDR3 is TGCAGCGGCGGGTTTGTCGAAGGGGAGCTGTTTTTT.

This clone was found a few times. This sequence joins TRBV5-4 and TRBJ2-5, with 7 bases identical to TRBD1. V shed 4 bases, J shed 2 bases, and the junction held 2 bases outside the gene matches. CDR1 and CDR2 from the germline V gene are SGHNT and YYREEE (reference sequence). This CDR3 is built from 13 residues. CDR3 residues: CASSTGQQETQYF. The CDR3 DNA reads as TGTGCCAGCAGCACGGGACAGCAAGAGACCCAGTACTTC.

V gene TRBV9 combines with J gene TRBJ1-4; D is perhaps TRBD1 (5 bases). Trimming stripped 6 bases from V and 1 base from J, with 13 bases between. Germline lookup yields CDR1 SGDLS and CDR2 YYNGEE. This CDR3 is built from 15 residues. CDR3 in DNA: TGTGCCAGCAACCCCTTCGGGGGAACTAATGAAAAACTGTTTTTT. Translated, it gives CASNPFGGTNEKLFF.

This clone has just a few counts. The chain combines TRBV7-7 with TRBJ2-3, with D possibly being TRBD2 (6 bases). Germline V CDR1 and CDR2: SSHAT, FNYEAQ (reference sequence). The CDR3 contains 16 residues. CDR3 DNA: TGTGCTAGCCCGGAGGGGAACCCCCTTAGCACAGATACGCAGTATTTT. Translated, it gives CASPEGNPLSTDTQYF.

The CDR3 loop reads CASSPFLAGEMGNTGELFF. The CDR3, as DNA: TGTGCCAGCAGCCCTTTTCTAGCGGGAGAAATGGGGAACACCGGGGAGCTGTTTTTT. V gene TRBV7-3 combines with J gene TRBJ2-2; TRBD2 matches 10 bases. V lost 5 bases to trimming and J lost 1 base; unmatched junction nucleotides: 13. The length of the CDR3 is 19 residues. Germline V gene sequence: CDR1 SGHTA, CDR2 FQGTGA. Full variable domain (remainder filled in from reference TRBV7-3 and TRBJ2-2): GAGVSQTPSNKVTEKGKYVELRCDPISGHTALYWYRQSLGQGPEFLIYFQGTGAADDSGLPNDRFFAVRPEGSVSTLKIQRTERGDSAVYLCASSPFLAGEMGNTGELFFGEGSRLTVL.

The chain recombines TRBV30 with TRBJ2-7; TRBD1 aligns across 7 bases. Germline loops: CDR1 GTSNPN, CDR2 SVGIG (reference sequence). The length of the CDR3 is 17 residues. The V and J ends lost 0 bases and 0 bases, in that order; junction bases with no gene match: 11. The CDR3 DNA reads as TGTGCCTGGAGTGTACAGATTGGGACAGCCAGCTCCTACGAGCAGTACTTC. It yields the protein CAWSVQIGTASSYEQYF.

V usage is TRBV25-1 and J usage is TRBJ2-5; the D gene is possibly TRBD1 (6 bases). V was pared by 5 bases and J by 1 base, with 8 bases between. The CDR3 consists of 13 residues. CDR1 and CDR2 (germline): MGHDK, SYGVNS. The CDR3 spells CASSRTAQETQYF. Here the CDR3 DNA reads TGTGCCAGCAGTCGGACAGCCCAAGAGACCCAGTACTTC.

This chain connects TRBV28 to TRBJ2-1, with D maybe TRBD2 (6 bases). Germline V gene data show CDR1 as MDHEN and CDR2 as SYDVKM. Trimming cost V 6 bases and J 1 base, with 16 bases left between them. The CDR3 extends over 16 amino acids. CDR3 in amino acids: CASSPTSFSSYNEQFF. In nucleotides, the CDR3 is TGTGCCAGCAGCCCAACTAGCTTCAGTTCCTACAATGAGCAGTTCTTC.

The chain recombines TRBV7-2 with TRBJ1-2, with 12 positions matching TRBD1. V shed 6 bases and J 5 bases; nucleotides not matched to a gene: 7. The CDR3 consists of 15 residues. Germline V gene lookup returns CDR1 SGHTA and CDR2 FQGNSA. CDR3 loop: CASSSGTGGWYGYTF. The CDR3 DNA sequence: TGTGCCAGCAGTTCCGGGACAGGGGGCTGGTATGGCTACACCTTC.

The V and J genes are TRBV2 and TRBJ2-1; 11 positions match TRBD2. The CDR3 is made up of 14 amino acids. V lost 6 bases and J lost 9; bases outside the gene matches: 7. The V gene's germline CDR1 is SNHLY and CDR2 FYNNEI. The CDR3 here is CASRSSGRRGEQFF. The CDR3 DNA sequence: TGTGCCAGCAGGTCTAGCGGGAGGAGGGGTGAGCAGTTCTTC.

The chain is built from TRBV6-5 and TRBJ1-6; the D is unclear. This CDR3 is 16 amino acids long. Trimming removed 2 bases at V and 4 bases at J, with 12 bases between. Germline V gene lookup returns CDR1 MNHEY and CDR2 SVGAGI. In DNA, the CDR3 is TGTGCCAGCAGTTACAAAGACATGAGATATAATTCACCCCTCCACTTT. Protein product: CASSYKDMRYNSPLHF.

This clone came up a few times. The genes are TRBV5-1 and TRBJ2-3, with a possible D match to TRBD2 (6 bases). The V and J ends lost 4 bases and 2 bases respectively, with 11 bases between them. The CDR3 spans 14 residues. In germline, CDR1 is SGHRS, CDR2 YFSETQ. The CDR3 protein is CASSEGGYTDTQYF. The CDR3 bases are TGCGCCAGCAGCGAAGGAGGGTACACAGATACGCAGTATTTT.

V is TRBV5-4 and J is TRBJ2-5; D may be TRBD1 (5 bases). The CDR3 sequence is 13 residues long. Trimming cost V 0 bases and J 4 bases, with 7 bases left between them. From germline, CDR1 is SGHNT and CDR2 YYREEE (reference sequence). CDR3 DNA: TGTGCCAGCAGCTTGGTTGACAGAGAGACCCAGTACTTC. The encoded protein is CASSLVDRETQYF.

The chain links TRBV7-3 to TRBJ2-1, with 8 bases identical to TRBD2. The CDR3 runs 13 residues. Germline V gene sequence: CDR1 SGHTA, CDR2 FQGTGA. With 3 bases clipped from V and 8 bases from J, the junction kept 3 bases outside the gene matches. The CDR3 DNA follows: TGTGCCAGCAGCTTGAAGCGGGAGTATGAGCAGTTCTTC. Protein sequence: CASSLKREYEQFF.

V gene TRBV15 combines with J gene TRBJ1-3; D unclear. Germline CDR1 is LNHNV and CDR2 is YYDKDF (reference sequence). Trimming shortened V by 0 bases and J by 0 bases, and 3 bases separated the two germline ends. The CDR3 loop spans 14 amino acids. CDR3: CATSRDSSGNTIYF. CDR3 in DNA: TGTGCCACCAGCAGAGATAGCTCTGGAAACACCATATATTTT.

This chain joins TRBV4-3 and TRBJ2-4; D might be TRBD1 (6 bases). Germline loops: CDR1 LGHNA, CDR2 YSLEER. V shed 0 bases and J shed 4 bases, with 13 bases lying between them. The CDR3 is 16 residues long. The DNA of the CDR3 is TGCGCCAGCAGCCAAGATTGGCACAGGGTAAAAAACATTCAGTACTTC. As protein: CASSQDWHRVKNIQYF.

The chain recombines TRBV7-9 with TRBJ1-2; D remains ambiguous. Germline V gene sequence: CDR1 SEHNR, CDR2 FQNEAQ (reference sequence). V was pared by 5 bases and J by 8 bases, with 15 bases between. The CDR3 sequence is 13 residues long. The chain's CDR3 is CASSREVFGGYTF. CDR3 nucleotide sequence: TGTGCCAGCAGCCGGGAGGTTTTCGGGGGCTACACCTTC.

This chain connects TRBV4-2 to TRBJ2-5; TRBD1 aligns across 7 bases. The CDR3 has 15 residues. Germline CDR1 is LGHNA and CDR2 is YNFKEQ. Trimming removed 1 base from V and 5 bases from J; junction bases left unmatched: 7. CDR3 DNA: TGTGCCAGCAGCCAAGGAGGGGGCGCTTCTGAGACCCAGTACTTC. It encodes CASSQGGGASETQYF.

The genes are TRBV19 and TRBJ1-2; weak D call: TRBD1 (6 bases). The ends were cut back, 8 bases at V and 0 bases at J, with 19 bases in the middle. Per the germline V gene, CDR1 is LNHDA and CDR2 is SQIVND (reference sequence). The CDR3 runs to 16 residues. CDR3 residues: CASSRGQVTANYGYTF. In DNA, the CDR3 is TGTGCCAGTTCCAGGGGCCAGGTTACCGCTAACTATGGCTACACCTTC.

The V call is TRBV7-2, the J call TRBJ1-1; 8 nucleotides agree with TRBD1. The V gene end was trimmed by 5 bases and the J gene end by 5 bases; junction bases not matched to a gene: 7. Germline V gene lookup returns CDR1 SGHTA and CDR2 FQGNSA. This CDR3 is 14 amino acids long. Written as DNA, the CDR3 is TGTGCCAGCAGCCCTCGGACAGGGAGGACTGAAGCTTTCTTT. Protein product: CASSPRTGRTEAFF.